These 21 T cell receptor beta chains were sequenced from one sample in a study of long-term antiretroviral therapy in people with HIV. Version v3.0 of the immunoSEQ assay was performed at survey level. The assay was immunoSEQ multiplex PCR, and TCRdb's table has in-frame clones only and misses some. This sample has fewer than 20,000 clones, with more than 75% found just once. The sequencing used unsorted PBMCs, collected 0.5 years after starting antiretroviral therapy. The source is a middle-aged woman with HIV.

The chain is built from TRBV28 and TRBJ1-4; a weak D match, TRBD1 (6 bases). The germline V gene has CDR1 MDHEN and CDR2 SYDVKM. Trimming left V 6 bases short and J 8 bases short, with 19 bases between. The CDR3 consists of 15 residues. CDR3 sequence reads: CASSPRGGRGEKLFF. The CDR3 DNA reads TGTGCCAGCAGCCCCCGGGGGGGCCGTGGGGAAAAACTGTTTTTT. Variable domain in full (rest from reference TRBV28 and TRBJ1-4): DVKVTQSSRYLVKRTGEKVFLECVQDMDHENMFWYRQDPGLGLRLIYFSYDVKMKEKGDIPEGYSVSREKKERFSLILESASTNQTSMYLCASSPRGGRGEKLFFGSGTQLSVL.

V and J are TRBV6-5 and TRBJ2-7, with D perhaps TRBD1 (6 bases). The CDR3 totals 15 residues. The V end was cut by 6 bases, the J end by 3 bases, with 18 bases between. Germline CDR1 is MNHEY and CDR2 is SVGAGI. This chain's CDR3 is CASRPRQVANYEQYF. As DNA, the CDR3 is TGTGCCAGCAGGCCTAGACAGGTCGCTAACTACGAGCAGTACTTC.

This chain uses TRBV18 with TRBJ2-1; 7 bases line up with TRBD1. J lost 4 bases, V lost 4 bases, and 13 bases had no gene match. The germline CDR1 and CDR2 sequences are KGHSH and LQKENI. This CDR3 is built from 17 residues. The CDR3 protein is CASSQFDIGQAYNEQFF. The CDR3, as DNA: TGTGCCAGCTCACAATTCGATATAGGACAGGCTTACAATGAGCAGTTCTTC.

The CDR3 reads CASTSGQGGKLFF. In DNA form, the CDR3 reads TGTGCCAGCACCTCGGGACAGGGAGGAAAACTGTTTTTT. V and J are TRBV7-9 and TRBJ1-4; TRBD1 matches 9 bases. V lost 7 bases and J lost 10; bases outside the gene matches: 7. Germline V lookup: CDR1 SEHNR, CDR2 FQNEAQ (reference sequence). The CDR3 has 13 residues.

This chain links TRBV18 with TRBJ2-7; TRBD1 agrees at 9 bases. CDR3 size: 14 residues. Germline V gene lookup returns CDR1 KGHSH and CDR2 LQKENI. V lost 7 bases, J lost 3 bases, and 7 bases stayed unmatched. The CDR3 DNA reads TGTGCCAGCTTCCAACAGGGGGCCGGCTACGAGCAGTACTTC. It codes for CASFQQGAGYEQYF.

V is TRBV18 and J is TRBJ1-2; D is ambiguous. Trimming took 4 bases from V and 0 from J, leaving 18 bases between them. CDR3 length: 17 amino acids. Germline-derived CDR1 and CDR2 are KGHSH and LQKENI. CDR3 sequence: CASSLTFTSQANYGYTF. Written as DNA, the CDR3 is TGTGCCAGCTCACTAACGTTCACCAGTCAAGCTAACTATGGCTACACCTTC.

The chain couples TRBV7-8 to TRBJ2-1, with 7 bases matching TRBD2. The CDR3 has 15 residues. CDR1 and CDR2 (germline): SGHVS, FQNEAQ. V lost 5 bases, J lost 6 bases, and 10 bases stayed unmatched. Here the CDR3 DNA reads TGTGCCAGCAGCCCGAGCGGGACTACGCTCAATGAGCAGTTCTTC. This encodes CASSPSGTTLNEQFF. The full variable domain, its missing parts supplied by reference TRBV7-8 and TRBJ2-1, is GAGVSQSPRYKVAKRGQDVALRCDPISGHVSLFWYQQALGQGPEFLTYFQNEAQLDKSGLPSDRFFAERPEGSVSTLKIQRTQQEDSAVYLCASSPSGTTLNEQFFGPGTRLTVL.

The chain recombines TRBV2 with TRBJ2-7; D perhaps matches TRBD1 (6 bases). The V end lost 7 bases, the J end lost 1 base, and 17 bases lay between the germline ends. The CDR3 contains 15 residues. Germline-derived CDR1 and CDR2 are SNHLY and FYNNEI. This CDR3 is CASKTTGIGSYEQYF. The CDR3 DNA reads TGTGCCAGCAAGACCACAGGGATCGGGTCCTACGAGCAGTACTTC. Full variable domain (rest looked up from reference TRBV2 and TRBJ2-7): EPEVTQTPSHQVTQMGQEVILRCVPISNHLYFYWYRQILGQKVEFLVSFYNNEISEKSEIFDDQFSVERPDGSNFTLKIRSTKLEDSAMYFCASKTTGIGSYEQYFGPGTRLTVT.

The J gene is TRBJ2-5, the V gene TRBV19, with 11 bases identical to TRBD1. This CDR3 is built from 13 residues. The V and J ends lost 6 bases and 4 bases, in that order; junction bases with no gene match: 1. Germline CDR1 LNHDA, CDR2 SQIVND (reference sequence). The CDR3 sequence is CASSGTGGETQYF. The CDR3 nucleotides are TGTGCCAGTAGCGGGACAGGGGGAGAGACCCAGTACTTC.

V usage is TRBV4-2 and J usage is TRBJ2-2; possibly TRBD2 for D (6 bases). V was trimmed by 0 bases and J by 0 bases, leaving 14 bases between them. The germline gives CDR1 LGHNA, CDR2 YNFKEQ. The CDR3 has 18 residues. The CDR3 nucleotides read TGTGCCAGCAGCCAAGAGGCCGGGCGGGGCGCGAACACCGGGGAGCTGTTTTTT. Translating gives CASSQEAGRGANTGELFF.

The chain carries TRBV6-6 and TRBJ2-5, with 9 positions matching TRBD1. The CDR3 sequence is 15 residues long. Trimming took 4 bases from V and 2 from J; bases not matched to a gene: 5. Germline CDR1 MNHNY, CDR2 SVGAGI (reference sequence). CDR3 region: CASSSRGQGQETQYF. The CDR3 bases are TGTGCCAGCAGTTCAAGGGGACAGGGTCAAGAGACCCAGTACTTC.

CDR3 protein: CASSLGFSSTDTQYF. The CDR3 DNA is TGTGCCAGCAGCTTAGGATTCTCTAGCACAGATACGCAGTATTTT. The chain employs TRBV7-9 and TRBJ2-3, with D unresolved. Germline lookup yields CDR1 SEHNR and CDR2 FQNEAQ (reference sequence). The CDR3 consists of 15 residues. Trimming took 1 base from V and 0 from J, leaving 8 bases between them.

This clone has only a few counts. This sequence joins TRBV7-9 and TRBJ1-2; no clear D gene. The CDR3 has 12 amino acids. Germline V CDR1 and CDR2: SEHNR, FQNEAQ (reference sequence). The V end was cut by 5 bases, the J end by 7 bases, with 11 bases between. DNA for the CDR3: TGTGCCAGCAGCCCAGAACGTGTTGGCTACACCTTC. Protein: CASSPERVGYTF.

V is TRBV27 and J is TRBJ2-6; D ambiguous. The V gene's germline CDR1 is MNHEY and CDR2 SMNVEV (reference sequence). V was trimmed by 2 bases and J by 3 bases, leaving 2 bases between them. The CDR3 contains 13 residues. The CDR3 DNA reads as TGTGCCAGCAGTTTAGGTGGGGCCAACGTCCTGACTTTC. As protein: CASSLGGANVLTF.

This sequence joins TRBV9 and TRBJ2-6; TRBD1 or TRBD2 may be the D gene (6 bases each). V was clipped by 2 bases and J by 4 bases, with 13 bases between them. In germline, CDR1 is SGDLS, CDR2 YYNGEE. The CDR3 runs 16 residues. Here the CDR3 reads CASSVWGAPGANVLTF. The CDR3 nucleotides are TGTGCCAGCAGCGTGTGGGGGGCGCCCGGGGCCAACGTCCTGACTTTC.

This chain joins TRBV5-8 and TRBJ1-5, with no clear D. Per germline, CDR1 SGHTS and CDR2 YDEGEE. The CDR3 contains 17 residues. V was clipped by 4 bases and J by 4 bases, with 21 bases between them. The CDR3 DNA reads TGTGCCAGCAGCAGAGGGAACCCCGCTCCAAAGAATCAGCCCCAGCATTTT. It translates to CASSRGNPAPKNQPQHF.

The gene calls are TRBV5-1 and TRBJ2-3; 9 bases line up with TRBD2. V dropped 0 bases and J dropped 1; count of bases not matched to a gene: 3. Germline values: CDR1 SGHRS, CDR2 YFSETQ. CDR3 size: 16 residues. The CDR3 spells CASSLAASGGTDTQYF. The DNA for the CDR3 is TGCGCCAGCAGCTTGGCGGCTAGCGGGGGCACAGATACGCAGTATTTT.

The rearrangement links TRBV28 to TRBJ1-2; 10 nucleotides align to TRBD1. The V gene end was trimmed by 8 bases and the J gene end by 5 bases; junction bases not matched to a gene: 5. The germline V gene has CDR1 MDHEN and CDR2 SYDVKM. The CDR3 contains 13 residues. The DNA for the CDR3 is TGTGCCAGCCGATGGACAGGGGGATATGGCTACACCTTC. Amino acid sequence: CASRWTGGYGYTF.

This sequence joins TRBV18 and TRBJ2-3; 7 nucleotides agree with TRBD1. V lost 3 bases, J lost 3 bases, and 6 bases stayed unmatched. The CDR3 spans 15 residues. Per germline, CDR1 KGHSH and CDR2 LQKENI. The CDR3 DNA sequence: TGTGCCAGCTCACCTAGACAGGGATTTACAGATACGCAGTATTTT. Protein: CASSPRQGFTDTQYF.

The chain is built from TRBV18 and TRBJ1-2; possibly TRBD1 for D (6 bases). Per germline, CDR1 KGHSH and CDR2 LQKENI. There are 14 residues in the CDR3. The germline V and J ends were trimmed by 2 bases and 0 bases, with 7 bases remaining between them. DNA for the CDR3: TGTGCCAGCTCACCAGACAGGTCTAACTATGGCTACACCTTC. It codes for CASSPDRSNYGYTF.

The J gene is TRBJ2-3, the V gene TRBV20-1; no reliable D call. Germline V gene lookup returns CDR1 DFQATT and CDR2 SNEGSKA (reference sequence). Deletions cut 3 bases from V and 2 bases from J, with 3 bases between. The CDR3 consists of 11 residues. CDR3 nucleotide sequence: TGCAGTGCTAGCCTCACAGATACGCAGTATTTT. Amino acid sequence: CSASLTDTQYF.